The entry that follows covers one T cell receptor (beta chain) sequence. The junction departs from germline at one end; a sequencing error may be responsible. Profiled with immunoSEQ multiplex PCR; TCRdb holds only in-frame clones, not every one. The sample holds about 200,000 clones; more than 75% are singletons and the top ten take about 2.9%. The sample is drawn from a study of blood T cell repertoires in COVID-19. About the research overall: Samples representing acute and convalescent COVID-19 were sourced from the United States, Italy and Spain. The analysed material was cDNA or gDNA that came from T cells, B-cell-depleted T cells, or PBMCs.

Sequenced input: peripheral blood. This clonotype was obtained from a man aged 60 to 69 with acute or convalescent COVID-19.

CDR3: CASSDAPGASDEQYF. In DNA form, the CDR3 reads TGTGCCAGCAGTGACGCACCAGGGGCCTCCGACGAGCAGTACTTC. V gene TRBV6-1 combines with J gene TRBJ2-7, with TRBD1 as a possible D gene (6 bases). The germline V gene has CDR1 MNHNS and CDR2 SASEGT. This CDR3 is 15 amino acids long.